Each of the 17 T cell receptor beta chains below was sequenced from the same sample in a study of early T cells in non-severe SARS-CoV-2 infection. TCRdb reanalysed the 5' RACE reads using MiXCR and keeps one entry per CDR3 protein. The sample has roughly 35,000 distinct CDR3 sequences; 5.3% are singletons. The sample was whole blood. Receptors originate from an adult who was a healthcare worker with PCR-confirmed SARS-CoV-2 infection or an uninfected control (not recorded which).

This clonotype was picked up many times. The J gene is TRBJ2-2, the V gene TRBV12-3 or TRBV12-4; 12 bases agree with TRBD1. CDR3 size: 18 residues. Losses at the gene ends were 3 bases for V and 5 bases for J; bases not matched to a gene: 10. This CDR3 is CASSFGTGGADGTGELFF. In nucleotides, the CDR3 is TGTGCCAGCAGTTTCGGGACAGGGGGCGCAGATGGAACCGGGGAGCTGTTTTTT.

This clonotype was seen a few times. Sequence at one end of the junction differs from germline and may be a read error. This chain uses TRBV18 with TRBJ2-6; D is unclear. Germline V CDR1 and CDR2: KGHSH, LQKENI. This CDR3 spans 16 amino acids. DNA for the CDR3: TGTACCAGCTCACCCACACAGAACTCTGGGGCCAACGTCCTGACTTTC. Translated, it gives CTSSPTQNSGANVLTF.

CDR3 amino acids: CASSKTGILYGYTF. The CDR3 DNA sequence: TGTGCCAGCTCCAAGACAGGGATCCTCTATGGCTACACCTTC. This chain links TRBV2 with TRBJ1-2; 7 bases line up with TRBD1. V was clipped by 8 bases and J by 4 bases; unmatched bases: 10. Germline CDR1 SNHLY, CDR2 FYNNEI. The CDR3 is 14 residues long. Complete variable domain (other parts from reference TRBV2 and TRBJ1-2): EPEVTQTPSHQVTQMGQEVILRCVPISNHLYFYWYRQILGQKVEFLVSFYNNEISEKSEIFDDQFSVERPDGSNFTLKIRSTKLEDSAMYFCASSKTGILYGYTFGSGTRLTVV.

This clonotype was seen repeatedly, ten times or more. V gene TRBV27 combines with J gene TRBJ2-7; 7 bases map to TRBD1. The CDR3 length is 13 residues. J was trimmed by 5 bases and V by 4 bases; bases with no gene match: 5. In germline, CDR1 is MNHEY, CDR2 SMNVEV (reference sequence). The CDR3: CASSYRGYDEQYF. The CDR3 DNA reads TGTGCCAGCAGTTACAGGGGTTACGACGAGCAGTACTTC.

Of note for this clonotype: This could be a read error, since a much larger clone is one nucleotide away. The V and J genes are TRBV7-2 and TRBJ2-3, with D uncertain. Germline CDR1 SGHTA, CDR2 FQGNSA. There are 14 residues in the CDR3. The CDR3 loop is CASSPTMSTDTHYF. The CDR3 DNA is TGTGCCAGCAGCCCAACGATGAGCACAGATACGCACTATTTT.

This clonotype was seen a few times. The chain uses TRBV30 and TRBJ2-1; 7 nucleotides line up with TRBD2. The V gene's germline CDR1 is GTSNPN and CDR2 SVGIG (reference sequence). Unmatched junction bases numbered 4, after V lost 0 bases and J lost 14 bases. CDR3 length equals 11 residues. As DNA, the CDR3 is TGTGCCTGGAGTGTGGGGGGGAGCAAGTTCTTC. It encodes CAWSVGGSKFF.

The V and J genes are TRBV20-1 and TRBJ2-3; 9 bases map to TRBD2. The CDR3 contains 15 residues. Germline loops: CDR1 DFQATT, CDR2 SNEGSKA (reference sequence). J was trimmed by 4 bases and V by 5 bases; bases with no gene match: 10. The CDR3 loop reads CSAGRPGLAADTQYF. Here the CDR3 DNA reads TGCAGTGCTGGCCGCCCGGGACTAGCCGCAGATACGCAGTATTTT.

The CDR3 nucleotides read TGTGCCAGCAGTGTACGGGGGAGCTCCTACAATGAGCAGTTCTTC. Residues: CASSVRGSSYNEQFF. The chain links TRBV6-1 to TRBJ2-1; tentative D call: TRBD2 (6 bases). The CDR3 extends over 15 amino acids. Per germline, CDR1 MNHNS and CDR2 SASEGT. V was trimmed by 4 bases and J by 0 bases, leaving 10 bases between them.

Many counts were recorded for this clonotype. The chain recombines TRBV7-2 with TRBJ2-1; D is possibly TRBD1 (6 bases). The ends were cut back, 5 bases at V and 6 bases at J, with 17 bases in the middle. The CDR3 is 15 residues long. CDR1 and CDR2 from the germline V gene are SGHTA and FQGNSA. CDR3 protein: CASSNRARGSNEQFF. The CDR3 DNA reads TGTGCCAGCAGCAACCGGGCCAGGGGATCCAATGAGCAGTTCTTC.

This clonotype showed up many times. The chain recombines TRBV30 with TRBJ2-1; perhaps D is TRBD1 or TRBD2 (5 bases each). CDR1 is GTSNPN, CDR2 SVGIG, per germline (reference sequence). CDR3 length: 13 amino acids. Trimming removed 5 bases at V and 9 bases at J, with 17 bases between. DNA for the CDR3: TGTGCCTGGGACCGGGGCCTCCAGGGTGAGCAGTTCTTC. It translates to CAWDRGLQGEQFF. The variable domain in full, completed from reference TRBV30 and TRBJ2-1, reads SQTIHQWPATLVQPVGSPLSLECTVEGTSNPNLYWYRQAAGRGLQLLFYSVGIGQISSEVPQNLSASRPQDRQFILSSKKLLLSDSGFYLCAWDRGLQGEQFFGPGTRLTVL.

Ten or more counts support this clonotype. This chain links TRBV13 with TRBJ1-1, with D perhaps TRBD1 (6 bases). Germline assignment: CDR1 PRHDT and CDR2 FYEKMQ (reference sequence). This CDR3 region has 18 residues. V was clipped by 4 bases and J by 4 bases, with 25 bases between them. This chain's CDR3 is CASSSEGVLGRDSTEAFF. CDR3 DNA sequence: TGTGCCAGCAGCTCCGAGGGGGTGCTGGGGAGGGACTCCACTGAAGCTTTCTTT.

This clonotype was recorded at least ten times. The V and J genes are TRBV10-3 and TRBJ2-3, with unresolved D. In germline, CDR1 is ENHRY, CDR2 SYGVKD. CDR3 size: 16 residues. V dropped 2 bases and J dropped 1 base, with 13 bases sitting between them. The chain's CDR3 is CAISEPNSFGTDTQYF. Here the CDR3 DNA reads TGTGCCATCAGTGAGCCCAACAGCTTTGGCACAGATACGCAGTATTTT.

This chain links TRBV20-1 with TRBJ1-1; D gene ambiguous. V lost 0 bases and J lost 1, with 18 bases in between. The CDR3 is 17 amino acids. Germline-derived CDR1 and CDR2 are DFQATT and SNEGSKA (reference sequence). The CDR3 here is CSARDPIRTEGNTEAFF. The CDR3 DNA sequence: TGCAGTGCTAGAGATCCCATTAGGACGGAAGGGAACACTGAAGCTTTCTTT.

The table lists this clonotype with many counts. The chain recombines TRBV18 with TRBJ1-3, with no clear D. The CDR3 length is 16 residues. Germline loops: CDR1 KGHSH, CDR2 LQKENI. The V gene lost 1 base and the J gene lost 0 bases, with 10 bases spanning the gap. Here the CDR3 DNA reads TGTGCCAGCTCACCACAGGCCAGCAGCTCTGGAAACACCATATATTTT. Amino acid sequence: CASSPQASSSGNTIYF. Together with reference TRBV18 and TRBJ1-3, the CDR3 gives the full variable domain: NAGVMQNPRHLVRRRGQEARLRCSPMKGHSHVYWYRQLPEEGLKFMVYLQKENIIDESGMPKERFSAEFPKEGPSILRIQQVVRGDSAAYFCASSPQASSSGNTIYFGEGSWLTVV.

This clonotype was seen ten or more times. The rearrangement joins TRBV7-3 to TRBJ1-1; D gene unclear. Germline V gene sequence: CDR1 SGHTA, CDR2 FQGTGA. The CDR3 runs 14 residues. Trimming stripped 2 bases from V and 5 bases from J, with 12 bases between. CDR3 residues: CASSLLGSGTEAFF. CDR3 in DNA: TGTGCCAGCAGCTTATTGGGCTCGGGGACTGAAGCTTTCTTT. The full variable domain, with the rest looked up from reference TRBV7-3 and TRBJ1-1, is GAGVSQTPSNKVTEKGKYVELRCDPISGHTALYWYRQSLGQGPEFLIYFQGTGAADDSGLPNDRFFAVRPEGSVSTLKIQRTERGDSAVYLCASSLLGSGTEAFFGQGTRLTVV.

This clonotype was found many times. This chain links TRBV29-1 with TRBJ2-1, with TRBD2 as a possible D gene (6 bases). Germline CDR1 reads SQVTM; CDR2 reads ANQGSEA. This CDR3 region has 22 residues. V was cut by 2 bases and J by 5 bases, with 37 bases left in between. The CDR3 DNA is TGCAGCGTTGAATATCAAGGATTAGGGGACTCGTCGAAGGGTACTTACAACAATGAGCAGTTCTTC. This encodes CSVEYQGLGDSSKGTYNNEQFF.

In its sample, this clonotype was seen many times. The chain employs TRBV10-3 and TRBJ1-1; tentative D call: TRBD1 (6 bases). Per germline, CDR1 ENHRY and CDR2 SYGVKD. The CDR3 loop spans 12 amino acids. The ends were cut back, 7 bases at V and 3 bases at J, with 9 bases in the middle. The CDR3: CAIKGGDTEAFF. The CDR3 nucleotides are TGTGCCATCAAAGGGGGGGACACTGAAGCTTTCTTT.